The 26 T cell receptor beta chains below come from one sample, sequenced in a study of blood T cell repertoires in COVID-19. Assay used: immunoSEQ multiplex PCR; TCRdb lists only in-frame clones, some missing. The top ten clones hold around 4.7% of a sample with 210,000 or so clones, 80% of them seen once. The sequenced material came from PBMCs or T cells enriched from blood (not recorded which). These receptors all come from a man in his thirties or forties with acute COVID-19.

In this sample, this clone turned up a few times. The CDR3 DNA reads TGTGCCAGCAGCGTAGGTTCACTCACCTCTGGAAACACCATATATTTT. It codes for CASSVGSLTSGNTIYF. The rearrangement joins TRBV9 to TRBJ1-3; D is unclear. Looked up from germline, CDR1 is SGDLS and CDR2 is YYNGEE. V was shortened by 0 bases and J by 0 bases, with 10 bases between the two germline ends. The CDR3 is made up of 16 amino acids. The full variable domain, with the rest looked up from reference TRBV9 and TRBJ1-3, is DSGVTQTPKHLITATGQRVTLRCSPRSGDLSVYWYQQSLDQGLQFLIQYYNGEERAKGNILERFSAQQFPDLHSELNLSSLELGDSALYFCASSVGSLTSGNTIYFGEGSWLTVV.

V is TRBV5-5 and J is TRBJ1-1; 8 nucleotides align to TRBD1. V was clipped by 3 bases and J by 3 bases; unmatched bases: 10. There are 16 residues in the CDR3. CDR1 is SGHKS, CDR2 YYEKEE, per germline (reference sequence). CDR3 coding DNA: TGTGCCAGCAGCTCCGGACAGGGTGAAAGGTACACTGAAGCTTTCTTT. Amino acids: CASSSGQGERYTEAFF.

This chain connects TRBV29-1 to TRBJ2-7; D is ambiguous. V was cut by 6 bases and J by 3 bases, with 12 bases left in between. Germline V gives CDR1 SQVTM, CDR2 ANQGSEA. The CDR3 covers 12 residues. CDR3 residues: CSVAAGFYEQYF. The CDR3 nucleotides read TGCAGCGTGGCGGCCGGCTTCTACGAGCAGTACTTC.

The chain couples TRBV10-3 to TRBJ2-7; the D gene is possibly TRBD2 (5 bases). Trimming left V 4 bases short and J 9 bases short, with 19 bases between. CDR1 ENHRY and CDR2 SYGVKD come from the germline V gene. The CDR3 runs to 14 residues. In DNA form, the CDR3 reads TGTGCCATCAGTGGAGAGGGCTCCCCCAGCGGGCAGTACTTC. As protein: CAISGEGSPSGQYF.

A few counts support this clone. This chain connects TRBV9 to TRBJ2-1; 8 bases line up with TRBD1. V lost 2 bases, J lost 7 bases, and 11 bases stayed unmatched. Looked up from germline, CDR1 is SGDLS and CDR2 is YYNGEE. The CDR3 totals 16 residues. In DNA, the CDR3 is TGTGCCAGCAGCGTTACGACAGGGGATAGTTGGAATGAGCAGTTCTTC. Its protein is CASSVTTGDSWNEQFF. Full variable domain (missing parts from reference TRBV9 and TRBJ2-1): DSGVTQTPKHLITATGQRVTLRCSPRSGDLSVYWYQQSLDQGLQFLIQYYNGEERAKGNILERFSAQQFPDLHSELNLSSLELGDSALYFCASSVTTGDSWNEQFFGPGTRLTVL.

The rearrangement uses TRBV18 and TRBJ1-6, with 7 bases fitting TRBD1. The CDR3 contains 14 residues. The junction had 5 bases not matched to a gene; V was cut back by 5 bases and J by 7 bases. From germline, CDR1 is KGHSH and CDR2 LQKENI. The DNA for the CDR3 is TGTGCCAGCTCAACAGGGGCGAGGAATTCACCCCTCCACTTT. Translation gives CASSTGARNSPLHF.

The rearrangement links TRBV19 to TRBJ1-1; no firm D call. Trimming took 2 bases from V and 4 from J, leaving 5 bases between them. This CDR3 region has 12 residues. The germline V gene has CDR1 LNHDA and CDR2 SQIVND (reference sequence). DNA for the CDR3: TGTGCCAGTAGTATACCGGGCACTGAAGCTTTCTTT. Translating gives CASSIPGTEAFF.

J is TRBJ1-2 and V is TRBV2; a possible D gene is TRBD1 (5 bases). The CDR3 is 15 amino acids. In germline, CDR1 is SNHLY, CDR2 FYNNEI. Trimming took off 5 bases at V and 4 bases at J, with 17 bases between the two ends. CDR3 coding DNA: TGTGCCAGCAGTTGGGGGGTTGACGGACCCTATGGCTACACCTTC. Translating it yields CASSWGVDGPYGYTF.

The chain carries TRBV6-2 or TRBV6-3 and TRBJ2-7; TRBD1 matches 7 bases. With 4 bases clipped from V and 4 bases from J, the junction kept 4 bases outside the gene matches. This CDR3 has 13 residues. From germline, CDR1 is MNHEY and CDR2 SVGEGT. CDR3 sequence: CASSLDREYEQYF. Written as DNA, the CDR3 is TGTGCCAGCAGTTTAGACAGGGAGTACGAGCAGTACTTC.

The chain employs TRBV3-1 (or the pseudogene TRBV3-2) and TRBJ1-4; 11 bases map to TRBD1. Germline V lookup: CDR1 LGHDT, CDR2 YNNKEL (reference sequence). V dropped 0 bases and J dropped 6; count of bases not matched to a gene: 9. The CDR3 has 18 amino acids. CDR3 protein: CASSQEGLGQGVDEKLFF. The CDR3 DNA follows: TGTGCCAGCAGCCAAGAAGGTTTGGGACAGGGGGTTGATGAAAAACTGTTTTTT.

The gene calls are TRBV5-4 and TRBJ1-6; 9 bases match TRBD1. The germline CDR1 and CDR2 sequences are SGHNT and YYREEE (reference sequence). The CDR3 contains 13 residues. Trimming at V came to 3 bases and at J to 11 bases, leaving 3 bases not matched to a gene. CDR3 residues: CASSSGQGPPLHF. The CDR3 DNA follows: TGTGCCAGCAGCTCGGGACAGGGACCACCCCTCCACTTT.

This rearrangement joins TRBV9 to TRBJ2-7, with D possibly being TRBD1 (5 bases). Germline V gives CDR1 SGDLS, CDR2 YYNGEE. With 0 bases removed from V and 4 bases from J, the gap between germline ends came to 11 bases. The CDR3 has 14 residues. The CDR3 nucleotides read TGTGCCAGCAGCGTAGCTGACAGAACGTACGAGCAGTACTTC. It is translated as CASSVADRTYEQYF. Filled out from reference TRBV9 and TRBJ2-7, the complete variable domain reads DSGVTQTPKHLITATGQRVTLRCSPRSGDLSVYWYQQSLDQGLQFLIQYYNGEERAKGNILERFSAQQFPDLHSELNLSSLELGDSALYFCASSVADRTYEQYFGPGTRLTVT.

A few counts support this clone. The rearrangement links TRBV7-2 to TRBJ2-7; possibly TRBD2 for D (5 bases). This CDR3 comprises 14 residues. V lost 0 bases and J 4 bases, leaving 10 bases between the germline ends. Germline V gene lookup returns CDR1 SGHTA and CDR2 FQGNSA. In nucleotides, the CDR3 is TGTGCCAGCAGCTTAGCCCCCGGGGAATACGAGCAGTACTTC. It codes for CASSLAPGEYEQYF.

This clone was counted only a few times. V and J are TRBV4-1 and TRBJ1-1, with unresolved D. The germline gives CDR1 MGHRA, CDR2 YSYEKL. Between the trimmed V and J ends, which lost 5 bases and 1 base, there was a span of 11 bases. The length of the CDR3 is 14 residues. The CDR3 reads CASSESRGNTEAFF. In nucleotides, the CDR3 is TGCGCCAGCAGCGAAAGTCGGGGGAACACTGAAGCTTTCTTT.

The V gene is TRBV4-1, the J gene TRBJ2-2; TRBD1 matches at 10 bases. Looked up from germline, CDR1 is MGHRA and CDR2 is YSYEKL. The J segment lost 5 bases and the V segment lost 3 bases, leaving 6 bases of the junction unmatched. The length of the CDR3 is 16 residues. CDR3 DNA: TGCGCCAGCAGCCATAGGAGGGACAGGGGAACCGGGGAGCTGTTTTTT. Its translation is CASSHRRDRGTGELFF.

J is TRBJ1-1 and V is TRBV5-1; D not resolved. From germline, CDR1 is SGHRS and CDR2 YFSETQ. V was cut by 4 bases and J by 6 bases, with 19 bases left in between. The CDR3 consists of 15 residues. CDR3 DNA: TGCGCCAGCAGCCCAGGCGGGCAAACCCCCCCTGAAGCTTTCTTT. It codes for CASSPGGQTPPEAFF.

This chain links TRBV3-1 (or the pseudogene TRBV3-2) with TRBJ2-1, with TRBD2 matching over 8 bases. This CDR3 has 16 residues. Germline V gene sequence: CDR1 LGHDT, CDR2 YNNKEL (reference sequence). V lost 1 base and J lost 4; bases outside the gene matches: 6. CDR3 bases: TGTGCCAGCAGCCAAGGGACTAGCCGGTTTTACAATGAGCAGTTCTTC. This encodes CASSQGTSRFYNEQFF.

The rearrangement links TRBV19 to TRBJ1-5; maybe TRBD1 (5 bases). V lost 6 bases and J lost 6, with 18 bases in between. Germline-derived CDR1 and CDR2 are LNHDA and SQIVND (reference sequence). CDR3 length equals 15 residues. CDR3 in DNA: TGTGCCAGTAGCCCCGGAGGAGGGGCAGGTCAGCCCCAGCATTTT. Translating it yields CASSPGGGAGQPQHF. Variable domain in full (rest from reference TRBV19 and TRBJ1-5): DGGITQSPKYLFRKEGQNVTLSCEQNLNHDAMYWYRQDPGQGLRLIYYSQIVNDFQKGDIAEGYSVSREKKESFPLTVTSAQKNPTAFYLCASSPGGGAGQPQHFGDGTRLSIL.

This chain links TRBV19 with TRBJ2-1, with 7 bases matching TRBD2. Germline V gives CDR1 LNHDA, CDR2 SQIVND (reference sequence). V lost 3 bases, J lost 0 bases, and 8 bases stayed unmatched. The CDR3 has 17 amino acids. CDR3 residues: CASSIGERGSSYNEQFF. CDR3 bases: TGTGCCAGTAGTATCGGGGAGCGGGGAAGCTCCTACAATGAGCAGTTCTTC.

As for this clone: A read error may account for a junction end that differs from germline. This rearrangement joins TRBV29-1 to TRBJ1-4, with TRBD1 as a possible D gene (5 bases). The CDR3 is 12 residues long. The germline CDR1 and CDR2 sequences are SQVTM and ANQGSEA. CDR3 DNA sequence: TGCAGCTGTCGGACAACCAATGAAAAACTGTTTTTT. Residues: CSCRTTNEKLFF.

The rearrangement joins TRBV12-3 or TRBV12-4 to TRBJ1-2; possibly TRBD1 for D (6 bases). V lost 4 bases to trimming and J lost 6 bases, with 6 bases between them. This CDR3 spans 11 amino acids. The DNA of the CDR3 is TGTGCCAGCAGTTACAGGGATGGCTACACCTTC. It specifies CASSYRDGYTF.

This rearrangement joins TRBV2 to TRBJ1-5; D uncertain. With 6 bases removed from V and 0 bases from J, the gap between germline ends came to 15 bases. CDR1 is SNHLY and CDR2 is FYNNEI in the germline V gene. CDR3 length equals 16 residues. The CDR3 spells CASSDLGSYSNQPQHF. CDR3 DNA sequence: TGTGCCAGCAGCGACTTAGGGAGTTATAGCAATCAGCCCCAGCATTTT. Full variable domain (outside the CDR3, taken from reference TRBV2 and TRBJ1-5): EPEVTQTPSHQVTQMGQEVILRCVPISNHLYFYWYRQILGQKVEFLVSFYNNEISEKSEIFDDQFSVERPDGSNFTLKIRSTKLEDSAMYFCASSDLGSYSNQPQHFGDGTRLSIL.

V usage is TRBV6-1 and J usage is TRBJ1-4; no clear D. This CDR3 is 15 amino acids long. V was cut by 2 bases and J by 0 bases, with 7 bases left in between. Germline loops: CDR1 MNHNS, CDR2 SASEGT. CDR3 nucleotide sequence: TGTGCCAGCAGTGAATCGGGGTCAACTAATGAAAAACTGTTTTTT. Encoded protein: CASSESGSTNEKLFF.

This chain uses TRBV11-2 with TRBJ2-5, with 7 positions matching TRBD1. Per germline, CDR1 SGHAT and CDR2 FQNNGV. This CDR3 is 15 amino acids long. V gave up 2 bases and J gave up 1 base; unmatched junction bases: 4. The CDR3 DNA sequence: TGTGCCAGCAGCTTAAGTACAGGGGCCCAAGAGACCCAGTACTTC. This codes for CASSLSTGAQETQYF.

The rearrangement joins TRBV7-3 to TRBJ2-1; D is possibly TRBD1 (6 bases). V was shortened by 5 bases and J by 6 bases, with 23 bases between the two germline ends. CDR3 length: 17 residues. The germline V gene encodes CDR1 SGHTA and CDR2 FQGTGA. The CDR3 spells CASSPRAGEVSGNEQFF. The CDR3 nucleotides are TGTGCCAGCAGCCCTCGGGCAGGGGAAGTGAGTGGCAATGAGCAGTTCTTC.

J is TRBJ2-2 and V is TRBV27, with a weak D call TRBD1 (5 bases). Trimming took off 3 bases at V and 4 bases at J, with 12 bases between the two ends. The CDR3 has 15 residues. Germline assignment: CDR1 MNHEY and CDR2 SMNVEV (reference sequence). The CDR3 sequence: CASSFQGKFTGELFF. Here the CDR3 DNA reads TGTGCCAGCAGTTTCCAGGGTAAATTCACCGGGGAGCTGTTTTTT.